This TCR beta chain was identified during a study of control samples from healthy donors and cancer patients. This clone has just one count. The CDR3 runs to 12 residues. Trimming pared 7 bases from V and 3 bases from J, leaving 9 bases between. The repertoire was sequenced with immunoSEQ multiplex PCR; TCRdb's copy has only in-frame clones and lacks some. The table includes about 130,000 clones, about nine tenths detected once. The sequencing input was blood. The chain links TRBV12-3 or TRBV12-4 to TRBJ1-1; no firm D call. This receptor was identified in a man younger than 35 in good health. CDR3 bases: TGTGCCAGCAAGGCTGAGGACACTGAAGCTTTCTTT. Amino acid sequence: CASKAEDTEAFF.